The 27 T cell receptor beta chains reported below all come from one sample, sequenced in a study of T-cell memory formation after mild COVID-19. TCRdb re-called the 5' RACE reads through MiXCR, storing one row per CDR3 protein. Counted here are some 340,000 distinct CDR3 sequences, approximately 13% occurring once; the ten biggest clones make up about 21%. Sequences were obtained from PBMCs or a T cell subset sorted from them (not recorded which). Receptor source: a man in his late teens or twenties who had mild COVID-19 (a few samples of this study predate the infection). Cell type and time point are not known.

There are a few counts of this clonotype. The V and J genes are TRBV12-5 and TRBJ2-7, with D possibly matching TRBD2 (6 bases). CDR1 LGHNT and CDR2 FRNRAP come from the germline V gene. This CDR3 region has 14 residues. V shed 3 bases and J shed 4 bases, with 13 bases lying between them. The CDR3, as DNA: TGTGCTAGTGGTTTTGGGGGAGGACTTTACGAGCAGTACTTC. This translates into CASGFGGGLYEQYF.

The V call is TRBV7-9, the J call TRBJ2-1; 10 bases match TRBD2. Germline CDR1 and CDR2: SEHNR and FQNEAQ (reference sequence). The CDR3 is made up of 14 amino acids. The J segment lost 7 bases and the V segment lost 8 bases, leaving 8 bases of the junction unmatched. The CDR3: CASGTSGVVNEQFF. The CDR3 DNA reads TGTGCCAGCGGTACTAGCGGGGTGGTTAATGAGCAGTTCTTC.

J is TRBJ1-1 and V is TRBV3-1, with unresolved D. The germline V gene encodes CDR1 LGHDT and CDR2 YNNKEL (reference sequence). The CDR3 is made up of 18 amino acids. The ends were cut back, 0 bases at V and 4 bases at J, with 21 bases in the middle. CDR3 region: CASSQDRFRGLSGTEAFF. CDR3 bases: TGTGCCAGCAGCCAAGATCGGTTTCGTGGACTTTCGGGCACTGAAGCTTTCTTT.

This clonotype turned up a few times. In DNA, the CDR3 is TGTGCCAGCAGCTTAGCCGGGCACCCTGGCGCCACTGAAGCTTTCTTT. It codes for CASSLAGHPGATEAFF. V gene TRBV7-2 combines with J gene TRBJ1-1; no clear D gene. V shed 0 bases and J shed 4 bases, with 15 bases lying between them. The CDR3 is 16 amino acids. Germline lookup yields CDR1 SGHTA and CDR2 FQGNSA.

This clonotype was counted a few times. This chain connects TRBV7-2 to TRBJ2-5; 10 bases are shared with TRBD2. This CDR3 spans 15 amino acids. After removal of 7 bases from V and 5 bases from J, the junction contained 10 bases not matched to a gene. From germline, CDR1 is SGHTA and CDR2 FQGNSA. CDR3 bases: TGTGCCAGCACCCCAGCGGGGGGGCTAGTTGAGACCCAGTACTTC. Its protein product is CASTPAGGLVETQYF.

The chain recombines TRBV18 with TRBJ1-5, with D possibly TRBD1 on 6 matching bases. V dropped 3 bases and J dropped 1 base, with 19 bases sitting between them. This CDR3 has 18 amino acids. CDR1 KGHSH and CDR2 LQKENI come from the germline V gene. CDR3: CASSPRTMDSGSNQPQHF. CDR3 DNA: TGTGCCAGCTCACCGCGAACAATGGACAGCGGGAGCAATCAGCCCCAGCATTTT.

This clonotype was counted between two and nine times. This chain connects TRBV6-2 or TRBV6-3 to TRBJ2-2; no firm D call. Germline lookup yields CDR1 MNHEY and CDR2 SVGEGT. The CDR3 length is 13 residues. Trimming left V 1 base short and J 7 bases short, with 7 bases between. The CDR3 nucleotides read TGTGCCAGCAGTTACTTTGACGGCGGGGAGCTGTTTTTT. It is translated as CASSYFDGGELFF.

The sample holds many counts of this clonotype. The V and J genes are TRBV12-3 or TRBV12-4 and TRBJ2-5; tentatively, D is TRBD1 or TRBD2 (5 bases each). Between the trimmed V and J ends, which lost 5 bases and 2 bases, there was a span of 9 bases. The CDR3 runs 13 residues. CDR3 region: CASSRDRQETQYF. CDR3 bases: TGTGCCAGCAGTCGGGACCGACAAGAGACCCAGTACTTC.

This clonotype was seen a handful of times. V gene TRBV4-3 combines with J gene TRBJ2-2; maybe TRBD1 (6 bases). The germline V and J ends were trimmed by 1 base and 5 bases, with 14 bases remaining between them. The CDR3 totals 16 residues. Germline loops: CDR1 LGHNA, CDR2 YSLEER. CDR3 amino acids: CASSQAGVGITGELFF. CDR3 DNA: TGCGCCAGCAGCCAAGCAGGGGTCGGGATAACCGGGGAGCTGTTTTTT.

The sample holds a few counts of this clonotype. The chain carries TRBV6-2 or TRBV6-3 and TRBJ1-5; D is unresolved. The CDR3 has 15 amino acids. CDR1 MNHEY and CDR2 SVGEGT come from the germline V gene. V lost 8 bases and J lost 1, with 15 bases in between. The CDR3 region is CASGPWLGSNQPQHF. CDR3 sequence (DNA): TGTGCCAGCGGACCGTGGCTCGGAAGCAATCAGCCCCAGCATTTT.

This clonotype appeared a few times. The rearrangement uses TRBV6-2 or TRBV6-3 and TRBJ2-1; D possibly corresponds to TRBD2 (6 bases). V was pared by 8 bases and J by 8 bases, with 16 bases between. Germline lookup yields CDR1 MNHEY and CDR2 SVGEGT. The CDR3 spans 13 residues. CDR3 nucleotide sequence: TGTGCCAGCGCGGCGACTCCGGGGGATGAGCAGTTCTTC. Its protein is CASAATPGDEQFF.

V gene TRBV2 combines with J gene TRBJ2-7; D gene ambiguous. This CDR3 has 12 residues. Trimming removed 6 bases at V and 2 bases at J, with 8 bases between. Germline V gene sequence: CDR1 SNHLY, CDR2 FYNNEI. CDR3 region: CASSLTPYEQYV. The CDR3 DNA sequence: TGTGCCAGCAGCTTGACCCCCTACGAGCAGTACGTC.

The gene calls are TRBV9 and TRBJ1-1, with 7 bases aligning to TRBD1. CDR3 length equals 17 residues. J gave up 4 bases and V 4 bases, and 16 bases lay outside the gene matches. CDR1 SGDLS and CDR2 YYNGEE come from the germline V gene. The CDR3, as DNA: TGTGCCAGCAGCCCACCTAGGGGGACAGCCCCAAGCACTGAAGCTTTCTTT. Its protein is CASSPPRGTAPSTEAFF.

This clonotype was found a few times. The CDR3 is CASSLQGQTNQPQHF. CDR3 bases: TGTGCCAGCAGCTTGCAGGGGCAGACCAATCAGCCCCAGCATTTT. This chain uses TRBV7-2 with TRBJ1-5; D may be TRBD1 (6 bases). V was cut by 3 bases and J by 3 bases, with 12 bases left in between. The length of the CDR3 is 15 residues. The germline V gene encodes CDR1 SGHTA and CDR2 FQGNSA.

The gene calls are TRBV6-1 and TRBJ1-4; a possible D gene is TRBD1 (5 bases). V was clipped by 3 bases and J by 12 bases, with 11 bases between them. CDR3 length equals 12 residues. In germline, CDR1 is MNHNS, CDR2 SASEGT. The CDR3 DNA follows: TGTGCCAGCAGTGACTTCACCAGGGAACTGTTTTTT. It codes for CASSDFTRELFF.

This clonotype was observed a few times. The chain recombines TRBV7-9 with TRBJ2-7; TRBD1 matches at 8 bases. The CDR3 contains 16 residues. Looked up from germline, CDR1 is SEHNR and CDR2 is FQNEAQ (reference sequence). J gave up 2 bases and V 5 bases, and 11 bases lay outside the gene matches. CDR3: CASSGPGTGPTYEQYF. The CDR3 coding sequence is TGTGCCAGCAGCGGACCCGGGACAGGCCCTACCTACGAGCAGTACTTC.

This chain connects TRBV5-1 to TRBJ2-3, with TRBD2 as a possible D gene (5 bases). The CDR3 covers 15 residues. V lost 0 bases and J lost 0, with 8 bases in between. Germline CDR1 SGHRS, CDR2 YFSETQ. CDR3 region: CASSLERDSTDTQYF. The CDR3 region has the DNA TGCGCCAGCAGCTTGGAACGGGATAGCACAGATACGCAGTATTTT.

This clonotype showed up just a few times. The chain recombines TRBV4-1 with TRBJ2-2; D is unresolved. Germline-derived CDR1 and CDR2 are MGHRA and YSYEKL. The V gene lost 5 bases and the J gene lost 0 bases, with 10 bases spanning the gap. The CDR3 sequence is 15 residues long. The CDR3 loop reads CASSKATSNTGELFF. The CDR3 nucleotides are TGCGCCAGCAGCAAGGCAACTTCGAACACCGGGGAGCTGTTTTTT.

The chain has TRBV3-1 and TRBJ2-7; D gene unclear. Germline CDR1 and CDR2: LGHDT and YNNKEL (reference sequence). The CDR3 is made up of 12 amino acids. Trimming took off 4 bases at V and 5 bases at J, with 9 bases between the two ends. For the CDR3, the DNA is TGTGCCAGCAGCCCCCGCTTGAACGAGCAGTACTTC. Its protein is CASSPRLNEQYF.

The DNA of the CDR3 is TGTGCCAGCAGCCAGACGGTACAGAACACTGAAGCTTTCTTT. Encoded protein: CASSQTVQNTEAFF. V gene TRBV6-5 combines with J gene TRBJ1-1; D is undetermined. Between the trimmed V and J ends, which lost 6 bases and 1 base, there was a span of 12 bases. This CDR3 is 14 amino acids long. Germline lookup yields CDR1 MNHEY and CDR2 SVGAGI.

This clonotype was recorded at least ten times. The chain recombines TRBV4-2 with TRBJ2-5; D not resolved. Germline CDR1 LGHNA, CDR2 YNFKEQ. Trimming shortened V by 4 bases and J by 5 bases, and 8 bases separated the two germline ends. The CDR3 covers 12 residues. CDR3 bases: TGTGCCAGCAGCCTGAACGGGGAGACCCAGTACTTC. Protein sequence: CASSLNGETQYF.

The rearrangement uses TRBV4-3 and TRBJ2-3, with D possibly TRBD2 on 6 matching bases. Per germline, CDR1 LGHNA and CDR2 YSLEER. The CDR3 totals 17 residues. V was pared by 0 bases and J by 0 bases, with 13 bases between. CDR3 sequence: CASSQDQGGISTDTQYF. CDR3 coding DNA: TGCGCCAGCAGCCAAGATCAGGGCGGGATAAGCACAGATACGCAGTATTTT.

Ten or more counts support this clonotype. CDR3 region: CASSRWGPTDTQYF. The CDR3 nucleotides read TGTGCCAGCAGCAGATGGGGCCCCACAGATACGCAGTATTTT. This sequence joins TRBV7-2 and TRBJ2-3; D perhaps matches TRBD1 (5 bases). Germline CDR1 reads SGHTA; CDR2 reads FQGNSA. The ends were cut back, 5 bases at V and 2 bases at J, with 11 bases in the middle. CDR3 length: 14 residues.

This clonotype occurred a few times. The V call is TRBV4-2, the J call TRBJ2-2; the match to TRBD2 covers 14 bases. After removal of 3 bases from V and 5 bases from J, the junction contained 5 bases not matched to a gene. CDR3 size: 17 residues. Germline lookup yields CDR1 LGHNA and CDR2 YNFKEQ. CDR3 amino acids: CASSQGLAGAGTGELFF. The CDR3 nucleotides are TGTGCCAGCAGCCAGGGACTAGCGGGGGCGGGAACCGGGGAGCTGTTTTTT.

This rearrangement joins TRBV15 to TRBJ2-7, with 9 bases identical to TRBD1. There are 14 residues in the CDR3. J was trimmed by 6 bases and V by 3 bases; bases with no gene match: 6. The germline V gene has CDR1 LNHNV and CDR2 YYDKDF (reference sequence). The chain's CDR3 is CATSSEDRGGEQYV. In DNA form, the CDR3 reads TGTGCCACCAGCAGCGAGGACAGGGGCGGCGAGCAGTACGTC.

V is TRBV7-2 and J is TRBJ2-1; TRBD2 agrees at 15 bases. Germline trimming cut 5 bases from V and 7 bases from J; bases unmatched to any gene: 9. The CDR3 is 17 amino acids. The germline gives CDR1 SGHTA, CDR2 FQGNSA. The CDR3 region is CASSHPTGTSGGNEQFF. The CDR3, as DNA: TGTGCCAGCAGCCACCCGACCGGGACTAGCGGGGGGAATGAGCAGTTCTTC.

In this sample, this clonotype turned up a few times. The J gene is TRBJ2-1, the V gene TRBV5-1; maybe TRBD1 (5 bases). The germline gives CDR1 SGHRS, CDR2 YFSETQ. The CDR3 totals 13 residues. Trimming left V 5 bases short and J 8 bases short, with 14 bases between. This chain's CDR3 is CASRWQGRDEQFF. The DNA for the CDR3 is TGCGCCAGCAGGTGGCAGGGCAGGGATGAGCAGTTCTTC.